Below are 12 T cell receptor beta chains sequenced from a single sample in a study of T cells in Graves' hyperthyroidism and ophthalmopathy. Authors of the study amplified TCR beta CDR3 regions from RNA transcripts. HTBI primers were used for first-round RT-PCR of the TCR CDR3. TCRdb redid the calling of the multiplex PCR reads with MiXCR, one entry per CDR3 protein. The sample yields 100,000 to 130,000 distinct CDR3 sequences, approximately 15% seen once. Sequencing input: blood. These receptors were collected from a woman aged 50 to 60 with Graves' hyperthyroidism.

This clonotype was observed a handful of times. The chain combines TRBV20-1 with TRBJ2-3, with TRBD2 identical over 14 bases. The CDR3 is made up of 18 amino acids. Germline V gives CDR1 DFQATT, CDR2 SNEGSKA (reference sequence). The trim removed 6 bases at V and 2 bases at J, leaving 13 bases unmatched. The CDR3 loop reads CSAPGTGTSGGPTDTQYF. The CDR3 DNA is TGCAGTGCCCCCGGGACCGGGACTAGCGGGGGCCCCACAGATACGCAGTATTTT.

This clonotype was counted ten times or more. The chain has TRBV7-9 and TRBJ2-1, with D uncertain. V lost 1 base and J 8 bases, leaving 9 bases between the germline ends. The CDR3 loop spans 13 amino acids. Germline V gene data show CDR1 as SEHNR and CDR2 as FQNEAQ (reference sequence). The CDR3 sequence: CASSLGLVYEQFF. The DNA for the CDR3 is TGTGCCAGCAGCTTAGGGCTAGTTTATGAGCAGTTCTTC.

Many counts were recorded for this clonotype. This rearrangement joins TRBV28 to TRBJ2-7; possibly TRBD2 for D (6 bases). V lost 6 bases to trimming and J lost 2 bases, with 17 bases between them. The CDR3 totals 15 residues. The germline V gene encodes CDR1 MDHEN and CDR2 SYDVKM. CDR3 in amino acids: CASRGFKGRPYEQYF. The CDR3 DNA reads TGTGCCAGCAGGGGTTTTAAGGGGAGGCCCTACGAGCAGTACTTC.

This clonotype was seen many times. This chain links TRBV20-1 with TRBJ1-5; D ambiguous. V dropped 3 bases and J dropped 3 bases, with 9 bases sitting between them. The CDR3 contains 13 residues. Germline lookup yields CDR1 DFQATT and CDR2 SNEGSKA (reference sequence). DNA for the CDR3: TGCAGTGCTAGCGAGAGATACAATCAGCCCCAGCATTTT. This codes for CSASERYNQPQHF.

In this sample, this clonotype turned up many times. The chain uses TRBV7-2 and TRBJ1-6, with D possibly matching TRBD1 (5 bases). Trimming took off 3 bases at V and 7 bases at J, with 13 bases between the two ends. The CDR3 is 15 amino acids. Germline V gene lookup returns CDR1 SGHTA and CDR2 FQGNSA. The CDR3 spells CASSLGQGSNSPLHF. CDR3 DNA: TGTGCCAGCAGCTTGGGGCAGGGCTCGAATTCACCCCTCCACTTT.

In its sample, this clonotype was seen many times. CDR3 nucleotide sequence: TGTGCCAGCAGCTTAGCTTGGCAGGGACCCTACAATGAGCAGTTCTTC. Translating gives CASSLAWQGPYNEQFF. The chain carries TRBV11-2 and TRBJ2-1; D is perhaps TRBD1 or TRBD2 (5 bases each). V was pared by 1 base and J by 2 bases, with 12 bases between. The CDR3 is 16 residues long. Per germline, CDR1 SGHAT and CDR2 FQNNGV.

This clonotype was detected ten times or more. The V and J genes are TRBV6-1 and TRBJ2-7; 9 bases fit TRBD1. Germline-derived CDR1 and CDR2 are MNHNS and SASEGT. CDR3 length: 14 residues. Trimming cost V 5 bases and J 3 bases; bases outside gene matches: 5. This CDR3 is CASSYPGQGYEQYF. Here the CDR3 DNA reads TGTGCCAGCAGTTATCCGGGACAGGGCTACGAGCAGTACTTC.

This clonotype was picked up a small number of times. The chain couples TRBV5-1 to TRBJ2-1, with D possibly being TRBD1 or TRBD2 (5 bases each). Germline assignment: CDR1 SGHRS and CDR2 YFSETQ. V gave up 1 base and J gave up 7 bases, with 9 bases separating them. The length of the CDR3 is 13 residues. The CDR3 region is CASSLMRGNEQFF. In nucleotides, the CDR3 is TGCGCCAGCAGCTTGATGAGGGGAAATGAGCAGTTCTTC.

At least ten counts were recorded for this clonotype. The V gene is TRBV12-3 or TRBV12-4, the J gene TRBJ2-2; D gene uncertain. The CDR3 has 12 residues. V dropped 6 bases and J dropped 10 bases, with 12 bases sitting between them. CDR3 nucleotide sequence: TGTGCCAGCAGCTCCATGGAACAGGAGCTGTTTTTT. Amino acids: CASSSMEQELFF.

The rearrangement uses TRBV14 and TRBJ1-2; TRBD1 might be the D (6 bases). The V and J ends lost 2 bases and 8 bases respectively, with 15 bases between them. This CDR3 is 14 amino acids long. Germline CDR1 is SGHDN and CDR2 is FVKESK. The chain's CDR3 is CASSQLSGAGGYTF. The CDR3 DNA sequence: TGTGCCAGCAGCCAACTCTCGGGGGCCGGAGGCTACACCTTC.

This clonotype was detected ten times or more. The chain carries TRBV20-1 and TRBJ2-7; the D is unclear. This CDR3 is 13 amino acids long. V was clipped by 0 bases and J by 4 bases, with 10 bases between them. Looked up from germline, CDR1 is DFQATT and CDR2 is SNEGSKA (reference sequence). This chain's CDR3 is CSARDSGTYEQYV. The DNA of the CDR3 is TGCAGTGCTAGAGATTCCGGTACTTACGAGCAGTACGTC.

This clonotype was seen repeatedly, ten times or more. The chain recombines TRBV5-5 with TRBJ2-1; 15 bases are shared with TRBD2. Trimming took 4 bases from V and 7 from J; bases not matched to a gene: 0. Looked up from germline, CDR1 is SGHKS and CDR2 is YYEKEE (reference sequence). The CDR3 has 14 amino acids. The CDR3 protein is CASSGTSGRNEQFF. In nucleotides, the CDR3 is TGTGCCAGCAGCGGGACTAGCGGGAGGAATGAGCAGTTCTTC.